Listed here is a single T cell receptor beta chain. What it binds is unknown. The data belong to a study of cytomegalovirus exposure and HLA in healthy donors. General observations from the study: With further analysis later on, most CMV-associated TCR beta chains appeared HLA-restricted. Researchers catalogued 150 or so TCR beta chains as cytomegalovirus-associated. Presence/absence comparisons presumed near-even sequencing depth among donors. The authors judged a highly shared variant cluster likely a sequencing artifact.

This CDR3 region has 14 residues. Germline V gives CDR1 MNHEY, CDR2 SMNVEV (reference sequence). With 2 bases removed from V and 0 bases from J, the gap between germline ends came to 8 bases. The study ran its PCR with 60 Vbeta and 13 Jbeta primers. Sequencing used immunoSEQ multiplex PCR; TCRdb keeps in-frame clones, though not all of them. The sample lists about 150,000 clones; 55% to 75% were seen once. V is TRBV27 and J is TRBJ2-7; D gene ambiguous. Sequencing used PBMCs. This TCR came from a man aged 50-59 years in good health and CMV-seropositive. This CDR3 is CASSLKPSSYEQYF. The CDR3 nucleotides are TGTGCCAGCAGTTTAAAGCCGAGCTCCTACGAGCAGTACTTC.